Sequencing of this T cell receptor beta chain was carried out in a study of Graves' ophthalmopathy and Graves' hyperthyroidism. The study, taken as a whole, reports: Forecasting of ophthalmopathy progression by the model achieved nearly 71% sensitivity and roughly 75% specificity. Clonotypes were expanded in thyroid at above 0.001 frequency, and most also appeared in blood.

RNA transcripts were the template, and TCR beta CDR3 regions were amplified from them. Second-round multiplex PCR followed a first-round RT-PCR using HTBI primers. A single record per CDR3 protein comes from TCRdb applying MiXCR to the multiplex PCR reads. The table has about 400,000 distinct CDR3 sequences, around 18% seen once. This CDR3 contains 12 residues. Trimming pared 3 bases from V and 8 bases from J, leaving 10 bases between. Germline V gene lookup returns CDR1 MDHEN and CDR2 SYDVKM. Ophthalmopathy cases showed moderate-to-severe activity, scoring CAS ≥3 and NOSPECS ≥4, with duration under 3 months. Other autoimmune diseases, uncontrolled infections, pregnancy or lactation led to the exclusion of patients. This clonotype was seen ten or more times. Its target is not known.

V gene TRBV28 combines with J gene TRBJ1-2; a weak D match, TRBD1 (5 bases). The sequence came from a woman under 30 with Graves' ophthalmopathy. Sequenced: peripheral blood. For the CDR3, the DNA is TGTGCCAGCAGTTTGCTCAGGGAGGGCTACACCTTC. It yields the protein CASSLLREGYTF.